Here is one T cell receptor beta chain with its context. This clone was seen a few times. Its antigen is unknown. Nothing much larger sits one base from this clone, and base qualities are not available. For TCR beta library preparation, roughly 2 micrograms of genomic DNA was extracted from cryopreserved PBMCs. Longitudinal blood samples from CLL patients receiving ibrutinib monotherapy were subjected to high-throughput TCR beta sequencing. Patients were enrolled in a phase 2 open-label single-center ibrutinib monotherapy trial. This sample is drawn from a study of cytotoxic CD8 clonotypes in ibrutinib-treated CLL listed by TCRdb under 2021. Notes on the research overall: The cohort included approximately 15 treatment-naive and eleven to twelve relapsed/refractory patients; about 18 were IGHV unmutated. Partial responses were observed in about 25 patients and complete responses in 2; after a median follow-up of roughly 72 months, remission was maintained in 14 patients and progression was observed in approximately twelve. Cryopreserved peripheral blood mononuclear cells were obtained before treatment, at response, and at either sustained remission or disease progression. Samples averaged about 260,000 productive templates and 90,000 to 95,000 productive rearrangements. Longitudinal samples were obtainable from about 30% of the roughly 86 participants in the trial. Samples at response were collected after a median of about 13 months of treatment, with a range of about 6 to 40 months. All remission and progressive disease samples were collected while patients were still receiving ibrutinib.

General conclusions and limits of the study: Public clonotypes were rare and either shrank or stayed stable during treatment, and the rise in clonality at ibrutinib response reflected expansion of private clonotypes. Sampling times were not matched between patients in sustained remission and patients whose disease was progressing, and lymph node repertoires were not examined. Baseline clonality exceeded that of age-matched healthy donors and correlated strongly with circulating CD8+ T-cell counts. Clonality increased at ibrutinib response, stayed stable in sustained remission, and fell back toward baseline at progression.

The goal of deep resolution MiSeq sequencing was a depth between 1 in 1 million and 1 in 200,000 T cells, and coverage averaged 10x per clonotype. The immunoSEQ hsTCRB Kit was used to generate TCR beta libraries. The original methods were these. The data were analyzed with ImmunoSEQ Analyzer and ImmunoSEQ Data Assistant, and V, D and J gene assignments followed IMGT definitions. Clonality, which ranges from 0 to 1, was calculated by subtracting the normalized Shannon entropy of productive rearrangement frequencies from one. Only overrepresented clonotypes making up at least 0.05% of each patient's repertoire were included in the public clonotype analysis. Repertoires from about a dozen age-matched healthy donors in immuneACCESS were used as clonality controls. Held by TCRdb, this immuneACCESS table contains in-frame sequences only and omits some clones. Under half of the omission traces to an unresolved V gene where checked; the cause of the rest is unknown. The V and J calls and clone size are taken from that table; D and trimming were inferred from the DNA. The sample table holds about 300,000 clones, of which 67% were seen once. Roughly 6.3% of the sample is held by the ten biggest clonotypes.

Spanning cysteine to phenylalanine, the CDR3 consists of 15 amino acids. CDR3 DNA is the only sequence kept; it has 45 bases, read in frame from the first base. CDR1 and CDR2, looked up from the germline V gene, are SNHLY and FYNNEI. Trimming leaves V shorter by 4 bases and J shorter by 0 bases, with the junction holding 4 bases beyond the gene matches. The chain is encoded by TRBV2 joined to TRBJ1-2, with 8 bases aligning to TRBD1. The sequencing used PBMCs, collected after 36 months of ibrutinib treatment. The sequence was collected from a human donor with chronic lymphocytic leukemia. This receptor carries the CDR3 CASSGNRGSNYGYTF. The nucleotide sequence is given as TGTGCCAGCAGTGGCAACAGGGGGTCTAACTATGGCTACACCTTC.